These T cell receptor beta chains were read from a single sample in a study of cytomegalovirus exposure and HLA in healthy donors. Method: immunoSEQ multiplex PCR; TCRdb's copy keeps in-frame clones and lacks some. The table records 140,000 or so clones, around 70% of them present only once. Sequenced material: PBMCs. These receptors were taken from a woman in her 30s in good health and CMV-seronegative. CDR3s include the opening cysteine and the closing phenylalanine or tryptophan. The D gene is left open where the match is weak. A clone size is listed for some rows: how often the clone was seen (once, few, many), or a class if it is expanded.

.	once	TRBJ1-5	TRBV11-2	TGTGCCAGCAGCTTAGATGGTACGGGGTTCCAGCCCCAGCATTTT	CASSLDGTGFQPQHF
.	.	TRBJ1-6	TRBV4-1	TGCGCCAGCAGCCAAGACCAGGCCCGATCTGGTTCACCCCTCCACTTT	CASSQDQARSGSPLHF
TRBD2	few	TRBJ2-7	TRBV5-5	TGTGCCAGCAGCTTGAGGCTAGCGGGCTTCTCCTCCTACGAGCAGTACTTC	CASSLRLAGFSSYEQYF
.	.	TRBJ2-5	TRBV5-1	TGCGCCAGCAGCTTGGGTAGGGGGGGAGAGACCCAGTACTTC	CASSLGRGGETQYF
TRBD1	.	TRBJ1-4	TRBV7-9	TGTGCCAGCAGCAAAGGACAGGGTGCCACTAATGAAAAACTGTTTTTT	CASSKGQGATNEKLFF
.	.	TRBJ1-5	TRBV28	TGTGCCAGCACCAGTAGCCAGCCCCAGCATTTT	CASTSSQPQHF
TRBD1	.	TRBJ2-7	TRBV18	TGTGCCAGCTCACGAACGGGACAGCCGAGCTCCTACGAGCAGTACTTC	CASSRTGQPSSYEQYF
.	few	TRBJ1-4	TRBV7-8	TGTGCCAGCAGCTTAGCCAGGGAAGATGAAAAACTGTTTTTT	CASSLAREDEKLFF
TRBD1	.	TRBJ2-7	TRBV6-1	TGTGCCAGCAGGATAACGATGGGACAGTCCTACGAGCAGTACTTC	CASRITMGQSYEQYF
TRBD2	.	TRBJ2-2	TRBV18	TGTGCCAGCTCACCAGGGAGGGACACCGGGGAGCTGTTTTTT	CASSPGRDTGELFF
TRBD1	.	TRBJ2-1	TRBV5-1	TGCGCCAGCAGCCTGGAACAGGGGCTCTCTTACAATGAGCAGTTCTTC	CASSLEQGLSYNEQFF
TRBD2	.	TRBJ2-2	TRBV9	TGTGCCAGCAGCGTGGGACTAGCGGTGAACACCGGGGAGCTGTTTTTT	CASSVGLAVNTGELFF
.	.	TRBJ1-1	TRBV21-1	TGTGCCAGCAGCAAAGAGGAAACAGGGTGGGCGAACACTGAAGCTTTCTTT	CASSKEETGWANTEAFF
.	.	TRBJ2-1	TRBV19	TGTGCCAGTAGTATAGATCTGTCGGGGGGCTTGGGCAATGAGCAGTTCTTC	CASSIDLSGGLGNEQFF
TRBD2	.	TRBJ2-3	TRBV27	TGTGCCAGCAGTTTGGCCCCCCCCGGACTAGCGGCCCATTTTAGCACAGATACGCAGTATTTT	CASSLAPPGLAAHFSTDTQYF
.	few	TRBJ1-2	TRBV10-3	TGTGCCATCAGTGTCGGAGGGGAGGCATCTGGGGGCTACACCTTC	CAISVGGEASGGYTF
.	.	TRBJ2-1	TRBV4-2	TGTGCCAGCAGCCAACGCAGGGTGGATGAGCAGTTCTTC	CASSQRRVDEQFF
TRBD2	.	TRBJ2-1	TRBV7-6	TGTGCCAGCAGCTTATACCTAGCGGGCTCCTACAATGAGCAGTTCTTC	CASSLYLAGSYNEQFF
.	.	TRBJ2-1	TRBV5-1	TGCGCCAGCAGCTTGGCTAGTCCCGACAATGAGCAGTTCTTC	CASSLASPDNEQFF
TRBD1	.	TRBJ2-1	TRBV10-3	TGTGCCACCTTAGGGACAGGGCTATACAATGAGCAGTTCTTC	CATLGTGLYNEQFF
TRBD2	once	TRBJ2-1	TRBV9	TGTGCCAGCAGTCGACTAGCGGGGAACAATGAGCAGTTCTTC	CASSRLAGNNEQFF
.	.	TRBJ1-2	TRBV30	TGTGCCTGGAGTGGGGGAGGCTATGGCTACACCTTC	CAWSGGGYGYTF
.	few	TRBJ2-7	TRBV4-2	TGTGCCAGCAGCCCAGGAGCGGGTATCTACGAGCAGTACTTC	CASSPGAGIYEQYF
.	once	TRBJ2-2	TRBV5-1	TGCGCCAGCAGCTTGGCCGCGGGTTGGGGCACCGGGGAGCTGTTTTTT	CASSLAAGWGTGELFF
.	.	TRBJ2-5	TRBV21-1	TGTGCCAGCAGCGCGATAGAGACCCAGTACTTC	CASSAIETQYF
TRBD1	.	TRBJ1-3	TRBV13	TGTGCCAGCAGCTTAGAGGACAGGGCTGGAAACACCATATATTTT	CASSLEDRAGNTIYF
.	.	TRBJ1-3	TRBV28	TGTGCCAGCAGTTCGACGGGGGGCTCCTTTGGAAACACCATATATTTT	CASSSTGGSFGNTIYF
TRBD1	once	TRBJ1-2	TRBV5-1	TGCGCCAGCAGCTTGTTGGGACAGGGGGACTATGGCTACACCTTC	CASSLLGQGDYGYTF